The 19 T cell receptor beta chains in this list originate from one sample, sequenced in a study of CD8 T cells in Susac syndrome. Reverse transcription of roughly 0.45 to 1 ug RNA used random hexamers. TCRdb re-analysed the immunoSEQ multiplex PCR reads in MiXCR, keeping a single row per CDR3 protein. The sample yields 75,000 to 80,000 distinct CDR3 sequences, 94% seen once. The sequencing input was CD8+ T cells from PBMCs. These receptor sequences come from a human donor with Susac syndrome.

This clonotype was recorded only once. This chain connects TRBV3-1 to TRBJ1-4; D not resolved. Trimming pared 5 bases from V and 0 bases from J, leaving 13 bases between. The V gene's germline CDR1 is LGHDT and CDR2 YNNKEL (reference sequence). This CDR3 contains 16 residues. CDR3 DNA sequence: TGTGCCAGCAGCTTAGAGGTTCCCGCAACTAATGAAAAACTGTTTTTT. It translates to CASSLEVPATNEKLFF.

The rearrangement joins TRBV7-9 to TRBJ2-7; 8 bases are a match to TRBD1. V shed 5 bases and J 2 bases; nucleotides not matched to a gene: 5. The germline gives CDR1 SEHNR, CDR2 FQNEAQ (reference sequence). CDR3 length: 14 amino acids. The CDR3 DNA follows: TGTGCCAGCAGCCTTCCGACAGGGGCCTACGAGCAGTACTTC. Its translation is CASSLPTGAYEQYF.

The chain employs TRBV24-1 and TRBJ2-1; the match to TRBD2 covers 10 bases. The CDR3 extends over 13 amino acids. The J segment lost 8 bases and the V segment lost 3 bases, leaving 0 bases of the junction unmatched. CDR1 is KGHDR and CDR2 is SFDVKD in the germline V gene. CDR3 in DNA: TGTGCCACCAGTGATCTAGCGGGGGATGAGCAGTTCTTC. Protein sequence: CATSDLAGDEQFF.

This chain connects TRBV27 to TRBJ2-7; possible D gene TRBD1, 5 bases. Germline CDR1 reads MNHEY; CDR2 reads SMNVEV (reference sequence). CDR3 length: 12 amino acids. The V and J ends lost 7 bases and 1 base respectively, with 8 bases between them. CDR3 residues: CASKGISYEQYF. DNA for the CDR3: TGTGCCAGCAAGGGGATTTCCTACGAGCAGTACTTC.

This CDR3 is CSATGRWDGYTF. The CDR3 region has the DNA TGCAGCGCCACAGGGAGGTGGGATGGCTACACCTTC. The J gene is TRBJ1-2, the V gene TRBV29-1, with D perhaps TRBD1 (6 bases). The CDR3 loop spans 12 amino acids. Germline V CDR1 and CDR2: SQVTM, ANQGSEA. V lost 7 bases, J lost 6 bases, and 15 bases lay in between.

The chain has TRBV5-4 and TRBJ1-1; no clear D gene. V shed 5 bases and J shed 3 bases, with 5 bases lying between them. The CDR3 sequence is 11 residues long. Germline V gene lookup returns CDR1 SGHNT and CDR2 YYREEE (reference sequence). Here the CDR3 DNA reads TGTGCCAGCAGTTCGTACACTGAAGCTTTCTTT. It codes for CASSSYTEAFF.

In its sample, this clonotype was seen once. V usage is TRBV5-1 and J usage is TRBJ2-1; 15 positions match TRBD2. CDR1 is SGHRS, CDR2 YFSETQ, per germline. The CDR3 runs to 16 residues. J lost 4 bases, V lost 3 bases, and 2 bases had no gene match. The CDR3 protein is CASSWGLAGGYNEQFF. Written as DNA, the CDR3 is TGCGCCAGCAGCTGGGGACTAGCGGGGGGATACAATGAGCAGTTCTTC.

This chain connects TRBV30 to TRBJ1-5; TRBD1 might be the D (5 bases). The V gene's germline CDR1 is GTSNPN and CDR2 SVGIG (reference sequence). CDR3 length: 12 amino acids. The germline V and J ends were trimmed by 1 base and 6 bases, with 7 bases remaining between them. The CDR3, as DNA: TGTGCCTGGAGTGAGGGGTTTCAGCCCCAGCATTTT. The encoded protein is CAWSEGFQPQHF.

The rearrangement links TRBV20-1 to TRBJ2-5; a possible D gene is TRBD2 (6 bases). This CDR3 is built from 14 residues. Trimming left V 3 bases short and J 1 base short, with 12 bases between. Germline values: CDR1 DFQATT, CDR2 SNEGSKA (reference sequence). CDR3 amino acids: CSASAISGQETQYF. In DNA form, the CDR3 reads TGCAGTGCTAGTGCTATTAGCGGCCAAGAGACCCAGTACTTC.

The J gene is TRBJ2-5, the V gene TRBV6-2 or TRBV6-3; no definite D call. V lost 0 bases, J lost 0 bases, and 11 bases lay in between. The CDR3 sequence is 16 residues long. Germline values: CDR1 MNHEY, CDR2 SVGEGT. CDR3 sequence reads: CASSYSRQTYQETQYF. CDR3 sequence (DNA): TGTGCCAGCAGTTACTCGAGGCAGACGTACCAAGAGACCCAGTACTTC.

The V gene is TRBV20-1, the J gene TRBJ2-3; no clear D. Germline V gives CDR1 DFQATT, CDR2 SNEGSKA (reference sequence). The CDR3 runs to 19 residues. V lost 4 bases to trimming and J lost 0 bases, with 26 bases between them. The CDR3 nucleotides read TGCAGTGCTACGCGGACCGACACTCCCTACTCCTCTAGCACAGATACGCAGTATTTT. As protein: CSATRTDTPYSSSTDTQYF.

CDR3 bases: TGTGCCAGCAGTGATTTTAGGGCCGGCTATGGCTACACCTTC. It encodes CASSDFRAGYGYTF. The rearrangement links TRBV2 to TRBJ1-2; no definite D call. CDR1 and CDR2 (germline): SNHLY, FYNNEI. This CDR3 spans 14 amino acids. V was shortened by 3 bases and J by 4 bases, with 12 bases between the two germline ends.

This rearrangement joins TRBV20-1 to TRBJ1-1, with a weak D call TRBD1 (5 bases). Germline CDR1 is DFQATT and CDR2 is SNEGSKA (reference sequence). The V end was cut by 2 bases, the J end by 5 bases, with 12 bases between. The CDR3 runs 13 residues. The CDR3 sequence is CSARHKGETEAFF. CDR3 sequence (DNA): TGCAGTGCTAGACACAAAGGGGAGACTGAAGCTTTCTTT.

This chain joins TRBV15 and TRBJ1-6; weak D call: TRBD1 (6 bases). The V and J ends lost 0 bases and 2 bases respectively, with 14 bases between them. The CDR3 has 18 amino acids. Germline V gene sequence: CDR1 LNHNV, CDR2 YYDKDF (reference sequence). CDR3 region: CATSRDNYRTAYNSPLHF. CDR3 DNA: TGTGCCACCAGCAGAGATAATTACCGGACAGCCTATAATTCACCCCTCCACTTT. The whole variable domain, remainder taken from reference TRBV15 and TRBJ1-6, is DAMVIQNPRYQVTQFGKPVTLSCSQTLNHNVMYWYQQKSSQAPKLLFHYYDKDFNNEADTPDNFQSRRPNTSFCFLDIRSPGLGDTAMYLCATSRDNYRTAYNSPLHFGNGTRLTVT.

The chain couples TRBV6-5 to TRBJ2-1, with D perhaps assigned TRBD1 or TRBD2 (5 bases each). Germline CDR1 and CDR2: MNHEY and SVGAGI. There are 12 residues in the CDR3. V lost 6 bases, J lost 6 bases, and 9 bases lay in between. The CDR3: CASSRDGNEQFF. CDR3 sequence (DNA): TGTGCCAGCAGCCGGGACGGCAATGAGCAGTTCTTC.

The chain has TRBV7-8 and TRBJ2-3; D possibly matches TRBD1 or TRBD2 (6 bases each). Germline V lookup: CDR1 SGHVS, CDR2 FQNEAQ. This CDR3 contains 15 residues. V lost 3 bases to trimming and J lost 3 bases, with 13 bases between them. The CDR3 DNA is TGTGCCAGCAGCTTCGGGGGCGTGCAAACAGATACGCAGTATTTT. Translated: CASSFGGVQTDTQYF.

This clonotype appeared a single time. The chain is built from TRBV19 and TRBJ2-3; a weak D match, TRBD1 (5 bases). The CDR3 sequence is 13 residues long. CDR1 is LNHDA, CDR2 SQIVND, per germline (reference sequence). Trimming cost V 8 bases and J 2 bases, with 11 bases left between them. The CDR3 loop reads CASSRTITDTQYF. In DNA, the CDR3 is TGTGCCAGTTCTCGGACAATCACAGATACGCAGTATTTT.

CDR3 amino acids: CASSLKQGGEQFF. CDR3 coding DNA: TGTGCCAGCAGTTTAAAACAGGGAGGTGAGCAGTTCTTC. This rearrangement joins TRBV6-6 to TRBJ2-1, with D perhaps given as TRBD1 or TRBD2 (6 bases each). In germline, CDR1 is MNHNY, CDR2 SVGAGI (reference sequence). The CDR3 spans 13 residues. The V end was cut by 4 bases, the J end by 9 bases, with 13 bases between.

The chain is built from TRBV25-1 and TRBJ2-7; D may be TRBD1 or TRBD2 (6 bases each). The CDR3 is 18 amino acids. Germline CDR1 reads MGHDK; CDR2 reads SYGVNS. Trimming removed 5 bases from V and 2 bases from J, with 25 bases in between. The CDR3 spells CASSPSQGTATTTYEQYF. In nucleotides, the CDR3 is TGTGCCAGCAGTCCTTCTCAGGGGACTGCCACTACTACCTACGAGCAGTACTTC.